This is a list of T cell receptor beta chains from one sample in a study of blood T cell repertoires in COVID-19. Repertoires were generated with immunoSEQ multiplex PCR, while TCRdb's copy carries only in-frame clones and drops some. In the table there are under 55,000 clones, approximately 87% of which are singletons. Sequencing input: peripheral blood. These receptors were obtained from a human donor in a cohort sampled during active COVID-19. Both conserved end residues are part of each CDR3. Fields, in order: clone size, J gene, D gene, V gene, CDR3 DNA, CDR3 protein. The D gene is left open where the match is weak. Some rows have no size entry. The others give once, few or many, or a class for an expanded clone.

-	TRBJ2-7	TRBD1	TRBV6-5	TGTGCCAGCAGGGCAGGGGGCCGCTCCTACGAGCAGTACTTC	CASRAGGRSYEQYF
once	TRBJ1-6	-	TRBV5-4	TGTGCCAGCAGCTCCAGGGGTCATAATTCACCCCTCCACTTT	CASSSRGHNSPLHF
-	TRBJ1-2	-	TRBV27	TGTGCCAGCAGTTTTACAGGCCCGGATGGCTACACCTTC	CASSFTGPDGYTF
once	TRBJ2-5	TRBD2	TRBV5-6	TGTGCCAGCAGCCCGGCCGCTAGCGGGGAGTGGGAGACCCAGTACTTC	CASSPAASGEWETQYF
once	TRBJ2-1	TRBD2	TRBV18	TGTGCCAGCTCACAGGGACTAGCGGGGGGCAATGAGCAGTTCTTC	CASSQGLAGGNEQFF
-	TRBJ1-1	-	TRBV27	TGTGCCAGCAGTTTGGCGGGGACTGAAGCTTTCTTT	CASSLAGTEAFF
-	TRBJ2-3	TRBD2	TRBV24-1	TGTGCCACCAGTGATACTAGCGGGGGCTTTAGTACAGATACGCAGTATTTT	CATSDTSGGFSTDTQYF
-	TRBJ1-2	TRBD1	TRBV19	TGTGCCAGTAGTATAACCCCGGACAGGACGTCTGGCTACACCTTC	CASSITPDRTSGYTF
-	TRBJ2-5	-	TRBV9	TGTGCCAGCAGTCCCTACCTAGCAGGCAGTGAGACCCAGTACTTC	CASSPYLAGSETQYF
-	TRBJ2-1	-	TRBV30	TGTGCCTGGAGTGTACCCCAAATGGGCCCCTACAATGAGCAGTTCTTC	CAWSVPQMGPYNEQFF
-	TRBJ1-1	-	TRBV10-1	TGCGCCAGCAGTGGGAGCCGGCCGGCTGAAGCTTTCTTT	CASSGSRPAEAFF
once	TRBJ1-4	-	TRBV5-1	TGCGCCAGCAAGCGACAGGCGGGGGCAACTAATGAAAAACTGTTTTTT	CASKRQAGATNEKLFF
-	TRBJ1-3	TRBD1	TRBV18	TGTGCCAGCTCACCTGATCCAGGGGGCGGTGGAAACACCATATATTTT	CASSPDPGGGGNTIYF
-	TRBJ2-5	TRBD2	TRBV19	TGTGCCAGTAGTATGATTAGCGGGGGCCTCGCTGGCCAGTACTTC	CASSMISGGLAGQYF
-	TRBJ2-7	-	TRBV5-1	TGCGCCAGCAGCCTAGACGGTTCCTACGAGCAGTACTTC	CASSLDGSYEQYF
-	TRBJ1-1	-	TRBV9	TGTGCCAGCAGCCCAACGGGGGGGATACGCACTGAAGCTTTCTTT	CASSPTGGIRTEAFF
-	TRBJ1-1	-	TRBV3-1/TRBV3-2	TGTGCCAGCAGCCTGGGGCACACTGAAGCTTTCTTT	CASSLGHTEAFF
-	TRBJ2-3	TRBD2	TRBV5-6	TGTGCCAGCAGCCCCGGAGGGAGCGGGGGCATCACAGATACGCAGTATTTT	CASSPGGSGGITDTQYF
-	TRBJ1-5	TRBD1	TRBV6-6	TGTGCCAGCGGTTTACCCACAGGGGATAGCAATCAGCCCCAGCATTTT	CASGLPTGDSNQPQHF
-	TRBJ2-3	-	TRBV15	TGTGCCACCAGCAGAGGCGGGGCGACAGATACGCAGTATTTT	CATSRGGATDTQYF
-	TRBJ2-1	-	TRBV27	TGTGCCAGCAGGGAGGTTCGCATCAGCTCCTACAATGAGCAGTTCTTC	CASREVRISSYNEQFF
-	TRBJ1-1	TRBD1	TRBV9	TGTGCCAGCAGCGTAGTGGGACAGGGACAAGCTTTCTTT	CASSVVGQGQAFF
-	TRBJ1-2	TRBD1	TRBV7-9	TGTGCCAGCAGCCGAGGGGGTACAGGGGTACGGGATGGCTACACCTTC	CASSRGGTGVRDGYTF
-	TRBJ1-3	-	TRBV10-1	TGCGCCAGCAGTGATTCTAGCGTGAAAGGAAACACCATATATTTT	CASSDSSVKGNTIYF
-	TRBJ2-7	TRBD2	TRBV19	TGTGCCAGTAACGGCGGGGGGGCCAACTACGAGCAGTACTTC	CASNGGGANYEQYF
few	TRBJ1-2	TRBD1	TRBV9	TGTGCCAGCAGCCCGGGACAGGGTGATGGCTACACCTTC	CASSPGQGDGYTF
-	TRBJ2-7	-	TRBV23-1	TGCGCCAGCAAAAACGGGGGAAGGAGCTCCTACGAGCAGTACTTC	CASKNGGRSSYEQYF
-	TRBJ2-7	TRBD1	TRBV2	TGTGCCAGCAGTGGACAGGGGATGACCTACGAGCAGTACTTC	CASSGQGMTYEQYF
-	TRBJ1-6	TRBD1	TRBV30	TGTGCCTGGAGTGTAGGGGGCGGATCGACACCCCTCCACTTT	CAWSVGGGSTPLHF
medium-sized	TRBJ2-6	-	TRBV19	TGTGCCACCACGAATACAGGGACCTCTGGGGCCAACGTCCTGACTTTC	CATTNTGTSGANVLTF
few	TRBJ2-7	-	TRBV27	TGTGCCAGTGGTGAGAGGGACTCCTACGAGCAGTACTTC	CASGERDSYEQYF
-	TRBJ1-1	TRBD1	TRBV7-2	TGTGCCAGCCTTGCTCGGACAGGGCGGATGAACACTGAAGCTTTCTTT	CASLARTGRMNTEAFF
-	TRBJ1-4	TRBD1	TRBV9	TGTGCCAGCAGCGCGCCGGGACAGGGGACTGAAAAACTGTTTTTT	CASSAPGQGTEKLFF
few	TRBJ1-4	-	TRBV5-1	TGCGCCAGCAGCTTGGAAGGGGCCCCTACAAGTACAACTAATGAAAAACTGTTTTTT	CASSLEGAPTSTTNEKLFF
-	TRBJ1-2	TRBD1	TRBV3-1/TRBV3-2	TGTGCCAGCAGCGGGACAGATCGAGGTGGCTACACCTTC	CASSGTDRGGYTF
-	TRBJ1-2	-	TRBV9	TGTGCCAGCAGCGTAGAGAAAGCAATGGATGGCTACACCTTC	CASSVEKAMDGYTF
many	TRBJ1-2	TRBD1	TRBV5-4	TGTGCCAGCAGGGGACAGGGGCTGGCGGGTGGCTACACCTTC	CASRGQGLAGGYTF
-	TRBJ2-2	-	TRBV25-1	TGTGCCAGCAGTGACGGGGCCAGGGGGGACACCGGGGAGCTGTTTTTT	CASSDGARGDTGELFF
-	TRBJ2-7	TRBD1	TRBV6-5	TGTGCCAGCAGTTACGACAGGGGAAACGAGCAGTACTTC	CASSYDRGNEQYF
few	TRBJ1-2	-	TRBV4-1	TGCGCCAGCAGCCAAGAGGAGGGAGGATGGGGCTACACCTTC	CASSQEEGGWGYTF
-	TRBJ2-5	-	TRBV6-1	TGTGCCAGCAGTGAGTTTGCGGCCCAAGAGACCCAGTACTTC	CASSEFAAQETQYF
-	TRBJ2-1	TRBD1	TRBV3-1/TRBV3-2	TGTGCCAGCAGCCCCCGACAGGGGATCAATGAGCAGTTCTTC	CASSPRQGINEQFF
-	TRBJ2-5	TRBD2	TRBV18	TGTGCCGGCCCACCCCGGGGTTGTACGGCGGGGGGACCTGGGTACTTC	CAGPPRGCTAGGPGYF
-	TRBJ2-3	TRBD2	TRBV3-1/TRBV3-2	TGTGCCAGCAGCCAGACTTACAGCGGGGGATTAGATACGCAGTATTTT	CASSQTYSGGLDTQYF
-	TRBJ2-7	-	TRBV28	TGTGCCAGCACCCAGGGGCTCTACACCTACGAGCAGTACTTC	CASTQGLYTYEQYF
-	TRBJ1-2	-	TRBV21-1	TGTGCCAGCTTTAAAACAGGGGGGAACTATGGCTACACCTTC	CASFKTGGNYGYTF
-	TRBJ1-5	TRBD1	TRBV5-6	TGTGCCAGCAGTTATTCGGGGACAGGGGTAAGGCCCCAGCATTTT	CASSYSGTGVRPQHF
-	TRBJ2-6	TRBD1	TRBV7-2	TGTGCCAGCAGCCCGGGGACAGCTGGGGCCAACGTCCTGACTTTC	CASSPGTAGANVLTF
-	TRBJ1-5	-	TRBV7-2	TGTGCCAGCAGCTTAGCCCCGGGAGACCAGCCCCAGCATTTT	CASSLAPGDQPQHF
once	TRBJ1-4	TRBD1	TRBV6-5	TGTGCCAGCAGTTCCGGACAGGGGGCGCCGAAACTGTTTTTT	CASSSGQGAPKLFF
-	TRBJ2-1	-	TRBV4-3	TGCGCCAGCAGCCAAGTAGCCCCCGGAGGCGTAGGGCCCTACAATGAGCAGTTCTTC	CASSQVAPGGVGPYNEQFF